This T cell receptor (beta chain) was sequenced for a study of blood T cell repertoires in COVID-19 (dated by TCRdb to about 2020). In the study overall: The collaborator samples originated in the United States, Italy and Spain and spanned the acute and convalescent phases of COVID-19. The prospective study material was composed of cDNA or gDNA derived from T cells, B-cell-depleted T cells, or PBMCs. The dataset comprised deeply sampled blood TCRbeta repertoires from subjects exposed to, actively infected with, or recovered from COVID-19. The repertoires were released in a freely available public database intended as a resource for research on the immune response to SARS-CoV-2. The samples were drawn from the first 160 participants of the ongoing ImmuneRACE study and from 950 to 1,500 subjects provided by 6 global collaborators. Sample metadata almost always included a de-identified subject ID, COVID-19 status, age in years and sex. Where available, HLA class I and class II types were taken from metadata supplied by the sample provider and were not determined by assay-based typing.

TCRbeta CDR3 regions were amplified from genomic DNA by means of the immunoSEQ Assay, a bias-controlled multiplex PCR. The paper's processing steps were these. Within the assay, amplification of reference gene primers was used to estimate how many nucleated cells each sample contained. To quantify the absolute abundance of each unique TCRbeta CDR3 rearrangement, sequence reads were collapsed and filtered. For each sample, productive Simpson clonality was calculated by taking the square root of Simpson's diversity index across productive rearrangements. Here the immuneACCESS table is served through TCRdb, limited to in-frame sequences with V and J called. Missing clones are a known gap in these copies; in checked studies unresolved V genes cover under half, and the rest lacks a known reason. The V and J calls and clone size are taken from that table; D and trimming were inferred from the DNA. Within this sample are just over 300,000 clones, with 87% of them counted one time only. In total, the top ten clones hold about 2.5% of the sample.

Collaborating institutions collected whole blood in K2EDTA tubes following their own protocols. Collaborator samples were shipped for TCRbeta analysis as frozen whole blood, isolated PBMCs, or DNA extracted from either sample type. Broader findings and caveats from the paper: Clinical and demographic metadata were provided uncurated, with the amount varying by source and participant.

The sample holds a few counts of this clone. Its antigen is unknown. Base qualities are missing; no much larger clone stands one base away. Germline trimming: 3 bases from V, 5 bases from J; junction bases outside gene matches: 4. Reading from cysteine to phenylalanine, the CDR3 counts 14 amino acids. CDR3 DNA is the only sequence kept; it has 42 bases, read in frame from the first base. The germline V gene (reference sequence) yields LNHDA for CDR1 and SQIVND for CDR2. This TCR derives from a man aged 18 to 29 with active or convalescent COVID-19. This sequence uses TRBV19 and TRBJ1-5, with TRBD1 matching 7 junction bases. The sample comprised peripheral blood. The CDR3 has the sequence CASSIRTGDQPQHF. Here is the DNA: TGTGCCAGTAGTATCAGGACAGGTGATCAGCCCCAGCATTTT.